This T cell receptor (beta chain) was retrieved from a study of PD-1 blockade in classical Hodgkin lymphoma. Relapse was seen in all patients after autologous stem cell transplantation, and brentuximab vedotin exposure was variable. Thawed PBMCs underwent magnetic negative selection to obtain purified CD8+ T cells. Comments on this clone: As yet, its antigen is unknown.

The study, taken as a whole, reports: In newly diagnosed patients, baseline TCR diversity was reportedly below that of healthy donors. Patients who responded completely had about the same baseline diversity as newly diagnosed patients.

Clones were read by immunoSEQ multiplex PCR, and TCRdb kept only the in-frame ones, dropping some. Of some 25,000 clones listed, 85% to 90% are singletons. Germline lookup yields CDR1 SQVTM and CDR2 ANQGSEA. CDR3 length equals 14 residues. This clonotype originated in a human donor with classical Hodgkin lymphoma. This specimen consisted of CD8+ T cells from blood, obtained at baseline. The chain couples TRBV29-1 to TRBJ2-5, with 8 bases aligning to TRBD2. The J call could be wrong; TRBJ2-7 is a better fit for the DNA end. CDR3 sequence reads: CSVGTGTRLYEQYF. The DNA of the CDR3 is TGCAGCGTGGGGACCGGGACTAGATTGTACGAGCAGTACTTC.